This T cell receptor (beta chain) comes out of a study of blood T cell repertoires in COVID-19. Study-level background: Nucleic acid was either cDNA or gDNA, and it came from T cells, B-cell-depleted T cells, or PBMCs.

Deletions cut 5 bases from V and 8 bases from J, with 15 bases between. Germline CDR1 is SGHTA and CDR2 is FQGTGA. The CDR3 is made up of 13 amino acids. Only in-frame clones appear in the TCRdb table, and some are missing; sequencing was by immunoSEQ multiplex PCR. The sample carries roughly 250,000 clones, about 81% recorded once. This chain links TRBV7-3 with TRBJ1-1; perhaps TRBD1 as D (6 bases). The sequence derives from a woman in her sixties with active or convalescent COVID-19. Sequencing was carried out using peripheral blood. The CDR3 bases are TGTGCCAGCAGCCCGGGACAAGGTAGCGAAGCTTTCTTT. Amino acids: CASSPGQGSEAFF.